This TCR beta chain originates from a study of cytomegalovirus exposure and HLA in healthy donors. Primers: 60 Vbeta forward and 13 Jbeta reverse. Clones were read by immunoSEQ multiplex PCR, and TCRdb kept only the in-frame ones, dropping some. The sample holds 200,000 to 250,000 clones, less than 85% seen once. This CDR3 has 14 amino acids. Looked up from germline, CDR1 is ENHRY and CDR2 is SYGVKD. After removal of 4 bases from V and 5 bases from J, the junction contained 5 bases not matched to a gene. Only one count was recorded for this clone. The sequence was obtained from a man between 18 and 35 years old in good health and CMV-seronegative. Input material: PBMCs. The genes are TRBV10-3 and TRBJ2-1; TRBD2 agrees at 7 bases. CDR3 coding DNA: TGTGCCATCAGTGGAGCGGGACCAAACAATGAGCAGTTCTTC. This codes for CAISGAGPNNEQFF.